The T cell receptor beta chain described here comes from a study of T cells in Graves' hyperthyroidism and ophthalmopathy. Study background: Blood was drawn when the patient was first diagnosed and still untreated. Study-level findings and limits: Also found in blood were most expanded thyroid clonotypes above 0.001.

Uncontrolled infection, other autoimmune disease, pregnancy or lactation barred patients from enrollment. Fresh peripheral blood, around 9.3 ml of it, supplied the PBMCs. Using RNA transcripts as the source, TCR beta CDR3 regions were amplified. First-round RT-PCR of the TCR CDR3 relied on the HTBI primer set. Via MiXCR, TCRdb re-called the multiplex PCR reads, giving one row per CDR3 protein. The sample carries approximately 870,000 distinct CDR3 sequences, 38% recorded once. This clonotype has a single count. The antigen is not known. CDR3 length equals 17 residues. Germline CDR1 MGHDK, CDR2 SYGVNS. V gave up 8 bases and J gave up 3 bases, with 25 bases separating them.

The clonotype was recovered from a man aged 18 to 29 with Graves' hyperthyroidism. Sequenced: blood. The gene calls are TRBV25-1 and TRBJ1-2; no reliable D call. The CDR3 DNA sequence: TGTGCCAGCCGCCCCAGCCACAGCGGGTGGGGTTACTATGGCTACACCTTC. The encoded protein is CASRPSHSGWGYYGYTF.